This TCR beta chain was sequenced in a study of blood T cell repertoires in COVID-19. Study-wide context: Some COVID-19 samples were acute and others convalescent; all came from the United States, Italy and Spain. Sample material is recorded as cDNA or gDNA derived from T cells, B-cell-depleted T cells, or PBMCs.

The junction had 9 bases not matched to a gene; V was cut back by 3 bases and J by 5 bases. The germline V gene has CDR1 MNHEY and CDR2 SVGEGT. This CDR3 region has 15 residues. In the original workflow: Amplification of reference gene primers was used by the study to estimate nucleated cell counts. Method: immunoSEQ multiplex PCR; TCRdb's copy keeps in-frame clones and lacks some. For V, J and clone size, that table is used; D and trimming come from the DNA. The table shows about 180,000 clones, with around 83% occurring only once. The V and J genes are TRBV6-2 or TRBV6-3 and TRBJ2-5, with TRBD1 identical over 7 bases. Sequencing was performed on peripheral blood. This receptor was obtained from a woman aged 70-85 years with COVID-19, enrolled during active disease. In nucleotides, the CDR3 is TGTGCCAGCAGTTATAGGGGGCTGGGTCGGGAGACCCAGTACTTC. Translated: CASSYRGLGRETQYF.